A single sample gave rise to the 27 T cell receptor beta chains below, sequenced in a study of graft-versus-host responses after intestinal transplantation. Produced via immunoSEQ multiplex PCR; TCRdb's table is partial and in-frame only. The sample lists 45,000 to 60,000 clones; around 90% were seen once. Which antigens these TCRs recognize remains unknown. The specimen comprised unstimulated CD4+ T cells sorted from spleen or lymph node cells, sampled before transplant. The source is a human donor who was the organ donor for an intestinal transplant.

The chain has TRBV11-3 and TRBJ1-5, with D uncertain. The germline gives CDR1 SGHNT, CDR2 YENEEA. The CDR3 has 14 amino acids. V lost 2 bases and J 5 bases, leaving 10 bases between the germline ends. The DNA for the CDR3 is TGTGCCAGCAGCTTACCCCGGCAGTATCAGCCCCAGCATTTT. Translating it yields CASSLPRQYQPQHF.

The rearrangement joins TRBV4-1 to TRBJ2-7; TRBD1 matches 12 bases. The germline CDR1 and CDR2 sequences are MGHRA and YSYEKL. V was pared by 2 bases and J by 7 bases, with 9 bases of the junction left unmatched. The CDR3 has 16 amino acids. CDR3 in DNA: TGCGCCAGCAGCCAAACTACGGGACAGGGGGCGCGAGAGCAGTACTTC. Translated, it gives CASSQTTGQGAREQYF.

The chain has TRBV2 and TRBJ2-7; D is unclear. The CDR3 is 17 amino acids. In germline, CDR1 is SNHLY, CDR2 FYNNEI. Trimming shortened V by 0 bases and J by 1 base, and 16 bases separated the two germline ends. The CDR3 nucleotides are TGTGCCAGCAGTGAAGCGCTATTTGGACCCAATTCCTACGAGCAGTACTTC. This codes for CASSEALFGPNSYEQYF.

V usage is TRBV6-5 and J usage is TRBJ2-7; no clear D. Germline CDR1 and CDR2: MNHEY and SVGAGI. Deletions cut 10 bases from V and 2 bases from J, with 18 bases between. This CDR3 contains 14 residues. The CDR3 loop reads CATRPTILTYEQYF. The CDR3 DNA reads as TGTGCCACCAGGCCCACTATCCTTACCTACGAGCAGTACTTC.

This rearrangement joins TRBV6-1 to TRBJ1-1; a possible D gene is TRBD1 (5 bases). Germline assignment: CDR1 MNHNS and CDR2 SASEGT. The CDR3 has 13 residues. The V gene lost 7 bases and the J gene lost 7 bases, with 16 bases spanning the gap. CDR3 sequence (DNA): TGTGCCAGCAAAAGGGGTGGGCAGGGTGAAGCTTTCTTT. As protein: CASKRGGQGEAFF.

CDR3 sequence (DNA): TGTGCCAGCTCACCTTTAGCGGGAAGGGCAGATACGCAGTATTTT. This gives the protein CASSPLAGRADTQYF. This sequence joins TRBV18 and TRBJ2-3; the match to TRBD2 covers 8 bases. The CDR3 has 15 residues. J lost 4 bases, V lost 3 bases, and 6 bases had no gene match. Per the germline V gene, CDR1 is KGHSH and CDR2 is LQKENI. The variable domain in full, completed from reference TRBV18 and TRBJ2-3, reads NAGVMQNPRHLVRRRGQEARLRCSPMKGHSHVYWYRQLPEEGLKFMVYLQKENIIDESGMPKERFSAEFPKEGPSILRIQQVVRGDSAAYFCASSPLAGRADTQYFGPGTRLTVL.

The chain employs TRBV28 and TRBJ2-1; 15 bases match TRBD2. Germline V gene sequence: CDR1 MDHEN, CDR2 SYDVKM. This CDR3 has 17 amino acids. J was trimmed by 9 bases and V by 6 bases; bases with no gene match: 12. The CDR3 reads CASRGLAGGIVRGEQFF. The CDR3 nucleotides read TGTGCCAGCAGGGGACTAGCGGGAGGCATCGTCCGCGGTGAGCAGTTCTTC. The full variable domain, its missing parts supplied by reference TRBV28 and TRBJ2-1, is DVKVTQSSRYLVKRTGEKVFLECVQDMDHENMFWYRQDPGLGLRLIYFSYDVKMKEKGDIPEGYSVSREKKERFSLILESASTNQTSMYLCASRGLAGGIVRGEQFFGPGTRLTVL.

This clone has just one count. The chain employs TRBV7-3 and TRBJ2-5, with unresolved D. The CDR3 has 13 amino acids. The germline V and J ends were trimmed by 2 bases and 4 bases, with 8 bases remaining between them. Germline-derived CDR1 and CDR2 are SGHTA and FQGTGA. The CDR3 region has the DNA TGTGCCAGCAGCTTATATCCTTCAGAGACCCAGTACTTC. It specifies CASSLYPSETQYF.

CDR3 DNA: TGTGCCAGCAAGTCGACAATCATTAATGAAAAACTGTTTTTT. This encodes CASKSTIINEKLFF. The chain has TRBV28 and TRBJ1-4, with unresolved D. CDR1 is MDHEN and CDR2 is SYDVKM in the germline V gene. Trimming cost V 7 bases and J 4 bases, with 13 bases left between them. The length of the CDR3 is 14 residues.

The rearrangement links TRBV4-3 to TRBJ2-7; 8 bases match TRBD2. Germline V gives CDR1 LGHNA, CDR2 YSLEER. Unmatched junction bases numbered 15, after V lost 1 base and J lost 4 bases. The CDR3 contains 18 residues. The CDR3 spells CASSQVTLTSGGGYEQYF. The CDR3 nucleotides read TGCGCCAGCAGCCAAGTTACCCTTACTAGCGGAGGGGGGTACGAGCAGTACTTC.

This clone appeared once. The chain uses TRBV2 and TRBJ2-1, with 11 bases matching TRBD2. Germline-derived CDR1 and CDR2 are SNHLY and FYNNEI. The trim removed 9 bases at V and 4 bases at J, leaving 8 bases unmatched. This CDR3 spans 15 amino acids. CDR3 sequence: CARTPGLAEYNEQFF. The CDR3 DNA is TGTGCCAGAACCCCGGGACTAGCGGAGTACAATGAGCAGTTCTTC.

This chain connects TRBV19 to TRBJ1-5; tentative D call: TRBD1 (6 bases). V was clipped by 0 bases and J by 6 bases, with 6 bases between them. CDR1 and CDR2 (germline): LNHDA, SQIVND (reference sequence). This CDR3 region has 13 residues. The CDR3 DNA reads as TGTGCCAGTAGTATAGAGGGGGCTCAGCCCCAGCATTTT. Protein: CASSIEGAQPQHF.

The rearrangement links TRBV4-3 to TRBJ2-1; D may be TRBD2 (5 bases). There are 14 residues in the CDR3. Germline loops: CDR1 LGHNA, CDR2 YSLEER. V shed 0 bases and J shed 12 bases, with 15 bases lying between them. DNA for the CDR3: TGCGCCAGCAGCCAAGATGGCGGGCCCCTGCCGCAGTTCTTC. It is translated as CASSQDGGPLPQFF.

V gene TRBV20-1 combines with J gene TRBJ2-2, with a tentative D call TRBD2 (5 bases). Trimming removed 7 bases from V and 7 bases from J, with 10 bases in between. The CDR3 extends over 11 amino acids. CDR1 and CDR2 from the germline V gene are DFQATT and SNEGSKA (reference sequence). CDR3 in amino acids: CSGTHRGELFF. The CDR3 bases are TGCAGTGGGACTCACCGCGGGGAGCTGTTTTTT.

This sequence joins TRBV10-3 and TRBJ2-7; TRBD2 matches 7 bases. Losses at the gene ends were 0 bases for V and 0 bases for J; bases not matched to a gene: 8. The CDR3 length is 17 residues. Germline loops: CDR1 ENHRY, CDR2 SYGVKD. Written as DNA, the CDR3 is TGTGCCATCAGTGAGTCGTTGCGAAGCGGGATCTCCTACGAGCAGTACTTC. The encoded protein is CAISESLRSGISYEQYF.

With respect to this clone: Other DNA variants within this sample encode the same CDR3. This chain uses TRBV5-1 with TRBJ1-5, with D possibly being TRBD1 (6 bases). V was pared by 4 bases and J by 3 bases, with 14 bases between. The germline CDR1 and CDR2 sequences are SGHRS and YFSETQ. CDR3 size: 15 residues. The CDR3 reads CASSPQGLFNQPQHF. The CDR3 DNA reads TGCGCCAGCAGCCCACAGGGACTCTTCAATCAGCCCCAGCATTTT.

CDR3 loop: CASSLQGRSHNEQFF. The CDR3 DNA reads TGTGCCAGCAGCTTACAAGGCCGCAGCCACAATGAGCAGTTCTTC. The genes are TRBV7-2 and TRBJ2-1; no firm D call. Trimming pared 2 bases from V and 5 bases from J, leaving 13 bases between. Germline values: CDR1 SGHTA, CDR2 FQGNSA. The CDR3 is made up of 15 amino acids.

The chain couples TRBV6-6 to TRBJ1-4; unclear D gene. The CDR3 has 14 amino acids. Trimming took 7 bases from V and 5 from J, leaving 14 bases between them. The germline V gene has CDR1 MNHNY and CDR2 SVGAGI (reference sequence). Here the CDR3 DNA reads TGTGCCAGCAAGGGTAGCAACGTAAATGAAAAACTGTTTTTT. Its translation: CASKGSNVNEKLFF.

The chain joins TRBV5-1 to TRBJ2-5; D remains ambiguous. The CDR3 contains 15 residues. The germline V and J ends were trimmed by 4 bases and 2 bases, with 15 bases remaining between them. Germline V gene sequence: CDR1 SGHRS, CDR2 YFSETQ. The CDR3 coding sequence is TGCGCCAGCAGCCTAGGAAGTGTCAGACAAGAGACCCAGTACTTC. Protein: CASSLGSVRQETQYF.

Of note for this clone: Different DNA sequences within this sample yield the same CDR3. The rearrangement joins TRBV9 to TRBJ2-5; D might be TRBD1 (6 bases). V was cut by 4 bases and J by 5 bases, with 21 bases left in between. This CDR3 comprises 16 residues. CDR1 and CDR2 (germline): SGDLS, YYNGEE. The CDR3 bases are TGTGCCAGCAGCCCAAGAGGGGGTACAGGCCAGGAGACCCAGTACTTC. Amino acids: CASSPRGGTGQETQYF.

This chain links TRBV11-3 with TRBJ1-1; no definite D call. Trimming left V 1 base short and J 7 bases short, with 16 bases between. The CDR3 consists of 15 residues. Germline CDR1 is SGHNT and CDR2 is YENEEA. The CDR3 spells CASSLGVRNRVEAFF. The DNA of the CDR3 is TGTGCCAGCAGCTTAGGAGTCAGGAATCGGGTTGAAGCTTTCTTT.

This chain connects TRBV18 to TRBJ2-1, with TRBD1 as a possible D gene (6 bases). This CDR3 has 14 residues. The V gene's germline CDR1 is KGHSH and CDR2 LQKENI. Trimming stripped 3 bases from V and 0 bases from J, with 6 bases between. CDR3 in amino acids: CASSPGHSYNEQFF. CDR3 coding DNA: TGTGCCAGCTCACCGGGACACTCCTACAATGAGCAGTTCTTC.

To note about this clone: The same CDR3 also results from other DNA sequences found in this sample. V is TRBV30 and J is TRBJ2-5; a weak D match, TRBD2 (5 bases). V lost 0 bases to trimming and J lost 2 bases, with 7 bases between them. Germline V gene lookup returns CDR1 GTSNPN and CDR2 SVGIG (reference sequence). The CDR3 runs 13 residues. CDR3 in DNA: TGTGCCTGGAGTGTACGGAGGCAAGAGACCCAGTACTTC. Its protein product is CAWSVRRQETQYF.

The genes are TRBV5-1 and TRBJ2-5, with D perhaps matching TRBD2 (11 bases). The J call may be mistaken, given a closer DNA end match to TRBJ2-7. The CDR3 runs 22 residues. Germline assignment: CDR1 SGHRS and CDR2 YFSETQ. CDR3: CASSSRDRGNLLAGASPYEQYF. The CDR3 DNA sequence: TGCGCCAGCAGCTCCCGGGACAGGGGCAACTTACTAGCGGGAGCCAGCCCCTACGAGCAGTACTTC.

The chain links TRBV5-8 to TRBJ2-1; D not resolved. This CDR3 is built from 16 residues. Germline CDR1 is SGHTS and CDR2 is YDEGEE. The V and J ends lost 0 bases and 5 bases respectively, with 15 bases between them. This CDR3 reads CASSLEGWVQDNEQFF. Here the CDR3 DNA reads TGTGCCAGCAGCTTGGAAGGTTGGGTACAAGACAATGAGCAGTTCTTC.

This clone came up a few times. Other DNA sequences within the sample encode an identical CDR3. CDR3 nucleotides: TGTGCCAGCAGCTTAACGGGCGGAGAGACCCAGTACTTC. Amino acid sequence: CASSLTGGETQYF. J is TRBJ2-5 and V is TRBV7-3; the D is unclear. The CDR3 length is 13 residues. The germline V and J ends were trimmed by 0 bases and 4 bases, with 6 bases remaining between them. Germline V gene lookup returns CDR1 SGHTA and CDR2 FQGTGA.

This sequence joins TRBV4-1 and TRBJ1-6; 9 bases map to TRBD1. The CDR3 length is 18 residues. V lost 7 bases, J lost 9 bases, and 19 bases stayed unmatched. Germline values: CDR1 MGHRA, CDR2 YSYEKL. As DNA, the CDR3 is TGCGCCAGCACTCGATGGGACTTGGCGGGACAGGGTCCTTCACCCCTCCACTTT. This sequence encodes CASTRWDLAGQGPSPLHF.